This T cell receptor beta chain was retrieved from a study of blood T cell repertoires in COVID-19. As for the study in general: PBMCs, B-cell-depleted T cells, or T cells provided the cDNA or gDNA that made up the material.

Clones were read by immunoSEQ multiplex PCR, and TCRdb kept only the in-frame ones, dropping some. The sample yields under 150,000 clones, roughly 88% seen once. In germline, CDR1 is SNHLY, CDR2 FYNNEI. Trimming cost V 3 bases and J 2 bases; bases outside gene matches: 3. The length of the CDR3 is 15 residues. The sequence came from a human donor in a cohort sampled during active COVID-19. The chain uses TRBV2 and TRBJ2-1, with 8 nucleotides matching TRBD2. Sequences were obtained from peripheral blood. The CDR3 loop reads CASSEGGLAYNEQFF. The CDR3 nucleotides read TGTGCCAGCAGTGAGGGGGGACTAGCCTACAATGAGCAGTTCTTC.